This T cell receptor (beta chain) was captured by sequencing in a study of technical replicates of blood from a few donors. This CDR3 is built from 15 residues. Trimming shortened V by 0 bases and J by 4 bases, and 10 bases separated the two germline ends. CDR1 and CDR2 (germline): SGHTA, FQGTGA. Produced via immunoSEQ multiplex PCR; TCRdb's table is partial and in-frame only. The repertoire holds some 15,000 clones, with 70% to 85% as singletons. The genes are TRBV7-3 and TRBJ2-1; a weak D match, TRBD2 (6 bases). The specimen was PBMCs. The TCR was taken from a human donor in good health. Some clones in this sample may be carry-over from other donors' samples. The CDR3 loop reads CASSLTLSGYNEQFF. DNA for the CDR3: TGTGCCAGCAGCTTAACGCTTAGCGGATACAATGAGCAGTTCTTC.